Each of the 8 T cell receptor beta chains below was sequenced from the same sample in a study of a mutant IDH1 vaccine in newly diagnosed glioma. Time point given: baseline, week 1 (first vaccination visit). The sample's treatment: pre-vaccination baseline after standard-of-care therapy. Profiled with immunoSEQ multiplex PCR; TCRdb holds only in-frame clones, not every one. The sample has 92,000 or so clones; roughly four fifths are singletons. The specimen comprised PBMCs, sampled from a glioma patient treated with radiotherapy, temozolomide or both. The receptors were gathered from a middle-aged man with glioma. Some clones in this sample may be carry-over from other donors' samples.

For the CDR3, the DNA is TGTGCCAGCAGCCAGGAGGGGGCGAAGAACTATGGCTACACCTTC. It is translated as CASSQEGAKNYGYTF. The chain links TRBV6-6 to TRBJ1-2; 7 positions match TRBD1. CDR1 is MNHNY, CDR2 SVGAGI, per germline (reference sequence). The CDR3 totals 15 residues. The J segment lost 2 bases and the V segment lost 6 bases, leaving 9 bases of the junction unmatched.

The rearrangement uses TRBV20-1 and TRBJ2-5; possibly TRBD2 for D (5 bases). The CDR3 loop spans 11 amino acids. In germline, CDR1 is DFQATT, CDR2 SNEGSKA (reference sequence). The DNA for the CDR3 is TGCAGCCCTGGGAGTCAAGAGACCCAGTACTTC. It is translated as CSPGSQETQYF.

The J gene is TRBJ1-1, the V gene TRBV30, with D possibly TRBD1 on 6 matching bases. V dropped 8 bases and J dropped 2 bases, with 12 bases sitting between them. CDR3 length: 12 amino acids. Germline V lookup: CDR1 GTSNPN, CDR2 SVGIG (reference sequence). The CDR3 loop is CAGRQVNTEAFF. CDR3 nucleotides: TGTGCCGGCCGACAGGTTAACACTGAAGCTTTCTTT. The full variable domain, its missing parts supplied by reference TRBV30 and TRBJ1-1, is SQTIHQWPATLVQPVGSPLSLECTVEGTSNPNLYWYRQAAGRGLQLLFYSVGIGQISSEVPQNLSASRPQDRQFILSSKKLLLSDSGFYLCAGRQVNTEAFFGQGTRLTVV.

This chain connects TRBV10-3 to TRBJ2-3; 16 bases map to TRBD2. This CDR3 spans 18 amino acids. Germline CDR1 and CDR2: ENHRY and SYGVKD. The J segment lost 6 bases and the V segment lost 0 bases, leaving 6 bases of the junction unmatched. This chain's CDR3 is CAISESGLAGGPPDTQYF. The CDR3 DNA is TGTGCCATCAGTGAGTCGGGACTAGCGGGGGGGCCGCCGGATACGCAGTATTTT.

Regarding this clone: Other DNA sequences in the same sample also yield this CDR3. The V call is TRBV30, the J call TRBJ2-7; the D is unclear. The CDR3 loop spans 13 amino acids. V was shortened by 0 bases and J by 2 bases, with 8 bases between the two germline ends. CDR1 and CDR2 (germline): GTSNPN, SVGIG (reference sequence). The CDR3 DNA sequence: TGTGCCTGGAGTGTACTTGGAGCCTACGAGCAGTACTTC. This gives the protein CAWSVLGAYEQYF.

The CDR3 nucleotides are TGCGCCAGCAGCTTGGGACAGCTGGGATCCGGGGGGAATGAGCAGTTCTTC. It specifies CASSLGQLGSGGNEQFF. This chain uses TRBV5-1 with TRBJ2-1; 7 bases map to TRBD2. This CDR3 is built from 17 residues. From germline, CDR1 is SGHRS and CDR2 YFSETQ. J lost 7 bases, V lost 0 bases, and 13 bases had no gene match.

This clone was picked up a small number of times. The rearrangement uses TRBV29-1 and TRBJ1-2; possible D gene TRBD1, 5 bases. CDR1 and CDR2 (germline): SQVTM, ANQGSEA. The CDR3 spans 12 residues. V was trimmed by 6 bases and J by 2 bases, leaving 10 bases between them. DNA for the CDR3: TGCAGCGTGGGGGTGTTCAACTATGGCTACACCTTC. Protein product: CSVGVFNYGYTF. Full variable domain (rest looked up from reference TRBV29-1 and TRBJ1-2): SAVISQKPSRDICQRGTSLTIQCQVDSQVTMMFWYRQQPGQSLTLIATANQGSEATYESGFVIDKFPISRPNLTFSTLTVSNMSPEDSSIYLCSVGVFNYGYTFGSGTRLTVV.

The rearrangement links TRBV6-5 to TRBJ2-7; perhaps TRBD1 as D (6 bases). The CDR3 contains 15 residues. V was shortened by 2 bases and J by 6 bases, with 17 bases between the two germline ends. Germline V gene lookup returns CDR1 MNHEY and CDR2 SVGAGI. This CDR3 reads CASSYSSRGYSEQYF. CDR3 nucleotides: TGTGCCAGCAGTTACAGTTCCAGGGGTTACTCCGAGCAGTACTTC.